The 10 T cell receptor beta chains below come from one sample, sequenced in a study of blood T cell repertoires in COVID-19. Assay: immunoSEQ multiplex PCR; the TCRdb copy retains only in-frame clones and omits some. The profile shows some 250,000 clones, 70% to 85% of them singletons. The sample taken for sequencing was PBMCs or T cells enriched from blood (not recorded which). The receptors stem from a man aged 40-50 years who had recovered from COVID-19.

The chain recombines TRBV7-6 with TRBJ1-5; tentative D call: TRBD1 (5 bases). Germline V lookup: CDR1 SGHVS, CDR2 FNYEAQ. V was shortened by 0 bases and J by 0 bases, with 15 bases between the two germline ends. This CDR3 contains 18 residues. CDR3 protein: CASSLARVSVFSNQPQHF. The DNA for the CDR3 is TGTGCCAGCAGCTTAGCCAGGGTAAGCGTATTTAGCAATCAGCCCCAGCATTTT.

The CDR3 protein is CSARSDSPLHF. The CDR3 DNA reads as TGCAGTGCTAGGAGTGATTCACCCCTCCACTTT. The chain employs TRBV20-1 and TRBJ1-6; D gene unclear. The CDR3 has 11 amino acids. V lost 3 bases and J 8 bases, leaving 5 bases between the germline ends. Germline V gene sequence: CDR1 DFQATT, CDR2 SNEGSKA (reference sequence).

CDR3 in DNA: TGTGCCAGTAGTAACCACAGGGGGGCTAGCACTAATGAAAAACTGTTTTTT. Protein: CASSNHRGASTNEKLFF. This sequence joins TRBV19 and TRBJ1-4; 8 positions agree with TRBD1. V shed 4 bases, J shed 2 bases, and the junction held 9 bases outside the gene matches. The germline V gene has CDR1 LNHDA and CDR2 SQIVND (reference sequence). The CDR3 runs 17 residues.

V is TRBV27 and J is TRBJ2-4; D is uncertain. From germline, CDR1 is MNHEY and CDR2 SMNVEV (reference sequence). V dropped 6 bases and J dropped 0 bases, with 12 bases sitting between them. The CDR3 has 15 amino acids. CDR3 residues: CASSSAKLAKNIQYF. The DNA for the CDR3 is TGTGCCAGCAGCTCCGCAAAACTAGCCAAAAACATTCAGTACTTC.

This chain joins TRBV18 and TRBJ1-5; tentatively, D is TRBD1 (5 bases). CDR3 length: 14 amino acids. The germline V gene encodes CDR1 KGHSH and CDR2 LQKENI. V was trimmed by 3 bases and J by 4 bases, leaving 10 bases between them. CDR3 amino acids: CASSPIGGNQPQHF. CDR3 nucleotides: TGTGCCAGCTCACCTATCGGGGGTAATCAGCCCCAGCATTTT.

The V and J genes are TRBV30 and TRBJ2-7, with 14 positions matching TRBD2. Trimming took 5 bases from V and 1 from J; bases not matched to a gene: 13. This CDR3 is 18 amino acids long. Germline values: CDR1 GTSNPN, CDR2 SVGIG (reference sequence). The DNA of the CDR3 is TGTGCCTGGTCCAGCAGGGAAGGGACTAGCGGGAGTTCCTACGAGCAGTACTTC. Translating it yields CAWSSREGTSGSSYEQYF.

This clone has a single count. The V gene is TRBV12-3 or TRBV12-4, the J gene TRBJ1-1; TRBD1 is a possible D gene (6 bases). CDR3 length: 13 amino acids. Trimming cost V 7 bases and J 5 bases, with 14 bases left between them. CDR3 sequence reads: CASITGYLTEAFF. CDR3 sequence (DNA): TGTGCCAGCATTACAGGGTATTTGACTGAAGCTTTCTTT.

The chain combines TRBV5-4 with TRBJ1-1; D possibly corresponds to TRBD1 (6 bases). The V gene lost 0 bases and the J gene lost 7 bases, with 13 bases spanning the gap. This CDR3 has 14 amino acids. CDR1 and CDR2 (germline): SGHNT, YYREEE (reference sequence). Here the CDR3 DNA reads TGTGCCAGCAGCTTGGCCCGGTCAGGGGATGAAGCTTTCTTT. Amino acid sequence: CASSLARSGDEAFF.

This chain joins TRBV29-1 and TRBJ1-4; TRBD1 agrees at 9 bases. CDR1 and CDR2 (germline): SQVTM, ANQGSEA. This CDR3 contains 13 residues. V trimming: 4 bases; J trimming: 10 bases; junction bases outside the gene matches: 7. The CDR3 spells CSVAGTGSVKLFF. The CDR3 DNA reads as TGCAGCGTTGCCGGGACAGGGAGTGTAAAACTGTTTTTT.

The chain couples TRBV5-1 to TRBJ2-2, with D possibly matching TRBD2 (5 bases). Germline CDR1 and CDR2: SGHRS and YFSETQ. Trimming left V 0 bases short and J 4 bases short, with 10 bases between. The CDR3 has 15 residues. The CDR3 nucleotides read TGCGCCAGCAGCTTGGAGACTGCGGGCACCGGGGAGCTGTTTTTT. It translates to CASSLETAGTGELFF.